A selection of T cell receptor beta chains follows, all from one sample in a study of T-cell memory formation after mild COVID-19. TCRdb fed the 5' RACE reads into MiXCR, producing one record per CDR3 protein. The sample has just under 350,000 distinct CDR3 sequences; 10% to 15% are singletons. The sample consisted of PBMCs or a T cell subset sorted from them (not recorded which). The source of these receptors is a man aged 18 to 30 who had mild COVID-19 (a few samples of this study predate the infection). Cell type and time point are not known. The CDR3 runs from the conserved cysteine through the conserved F or W. The D gene is left open where the match is weak. Clone size is shown for a subset of rows, as once, few, many or a class of expanded clone.

abundance	d_gene	v_gene	j_gene	CDR3nt	CDR3aa
many	-	TRBV12-3/TRBV12-4	TRBJ2-4	TGTGCCAGCAGTTTAGTCCCGGCCGTAGCCAAAAACATTCAGTACTTC	CASSLVPAVAKNIQYF
-	TRBD2	TRBV20-1	TRBJ2-7	TGCAGTGCTAGAGAGGGAGGGCGGGGGTTCGAGCAGTACTTC	CSAREGGRGFEQYF
few	-	TRBV5-1	TRBJ1-5	TGCGCCAGCAGCTTGGGGCCGGAGAGAGGCCAGCCCCAGCATTTT	CASSLGPERGQPQHF
-	-	TRBV7-9	TRBJ1-1	TGTGCCAGCAGCTTTGATTTTGCCGAGAAAGCTTTCTTT	CASSFDFAEKAFF
-	-	TRBV3-1	TRBJ1-4	TGTGCCAGCAGCCAAGAGCCTATCCGGGGAACTAATGAAAAACTGTTTTTT	CASSQEPIRGTNEKLFF
-	TRBD1	TRBV5-1	TRBJ2-7	TGCGCCAGCAGCCCACGGACAGGGGGCATCAACGAGCAGTACTTC	CASSPRTGGINEQYF
-	TRBD2	TRBV30	TRBJ2-4	TGTGCCTGGAGCGCCCACGGGGGGGCCGCCAAAAACATTCAGTACTTC	CAWSAHGGAAKNIQYF
-	-	TRBV27	TRBJ1-4	TGTGCCAGCAGTTTATTCAGGCATACCGAGAAACTGCTTTTT	CASSLFRHTEKLLF
-	-	TRBV5-6	TRBJ1-1	TGTGCCAGCAGCATCCGGGACAAGGCTTTCTTT	CASSIRDKAFF
few	-	TRBV6-5	TRBJ1-1	TGTGCCAGCAGTTACGGGGGGGGCGTCACTGAAGCTTTCTTT	CASSYGGGVTEAFF
many	-	TRBV29-1	TRBJ1-2	TGCAGCGTTGGGACAAATGGCTACACCTTC	CSVGTNGYTF
few	-	TRBV29-1	TRBJ2-7	TGCAGCGTTAGTATTGCGGGCTCCTACGAGCAGTACTTC	CSVSIAGSYEQYF
few	-	TRBV5-6	TRBJ1-5	TGTGCCAGCAGCCCGGTAGCTGAGAGCAATCAGCCCCAGCATTTT	CASSPVAESNQPQHF
many	TRBD2	TRBV24-1	TRBJ2-2	TGTGCCACCAGCCACGTTACGGGACTAACTCTCTCGGACACCGGGGAGCTGTTTTTT	CATSHVTGLTLSDTGELFF
-	-	TRBV18	TRBJ2-7	TGTGCTACGACCGACGGCCGGGGTAGCGAGCAGTACTTC	CATTDGRGSEQYF
few	-	TRBV11-3	TRBJ1-1	TGTGCCAGCAGCTTAGATGCAGGTAGTCAGCAAGCTTTCTTT	CASSLDAGSQQAFF
few	-	TRBV5-6	TRBJ1-4	TGTGCCAGCAGCGAGCTCGCCAGGGGTAGGACTAATGAAAAACTGTTTTTT	CASSELARGRTNEKLFF
many	-	TRBV5-4	TRBJ2-5	TGTGCCAGCAGCTTTCAGGGTGCCACAGAGACCCAGTACTTC	CASSFQGATETQYF
-	TRBD1	TRBV5-4	TRBJ1-1	TGTGCCAGCAGCCCGGCAGGGGGCGCGGACACTGAAGCTTTCTTT	CASSPAGGADTEAFF
-	-	TRBV7-2	TRBJ2-3	TGTGCCAGCAGCTTAGCGCAGCGGAGCACAGATACGCAGTATTTT	CASSLAQRSTDTQYF
few	TRBD2	TRBV28	TRBJ2-2	TGTGCCAGCAGTTCGGGGGGGCCCAACACCGGGGAGCTGTTTTTT	CASSSGGPNTGELFF
few	TRBD1	TRBV5-1	TRBJ2-1	TGCGCCAGCAGCTTGGGCGACAGGGCAATCAACAATGAGCAGTTCTTC	CASSLGDRAINNEQFF
medium-sized	-	TRBV7-9	TRBJ2-7	TGTGCCAGCAGCTTAGGTGGGGGGCTCTACAACTACGAGCAGTACTTC	CASSLGGGLYNYEQYF
many	-	TRBV7-6	TRBJ1-2	TGTGCCAGCCTTCCCCTCGGGGGTATGAACTATGGCTACACCTTC	CASLPLGGMNYGYTF
-	TRBD1	TRBV11-2	TRBJ2-6	TGTGCCAGCAGCTTATCGCGCGACAGGGGGCTTTCTGGGGCCAACGTCCTGACTTTC	CASSLSRDRGLSGANVLTF
few	TRBD2	TRBV6-2/TRBV6-3	TRBJ2-1	TGTGCCAGCAAAGACACGACTAGCGGGGGCTCCCGGCAGTTCTTC	CASKDTTSGGSRQFF
few	-	TRBV3-1	TRBJ1-6	TGTGCCAGCAGCCAAGGTCCGGAGGCTCGTAATTCACCCCTCCACTTT	CASSQGPEARNSPLHF
-	-	TRBV6-5	TRBJ1-1	TGTGCCAGCAGTTACGAAGGAGGGGGGACTAACACTGAAGCTTTCTTT	CASSYEGGGTNTEAFF
many	-	TRBV12-3/TRBV12-4	TRBJ1-2	TGTGCCAGCAGTAGCGACAGCTTCTATGGCTACACCTTC	CASSSDSFYGYTF
many	TRBD1	TRBV11-2	TRBJ2-5	TGTGCCAGCAGCCCAGGGGGTACCCAAGAGACCCAGTACTTC	CASSPGGTQETQYF